The following is a TCR beta chain sequence with its context. This CDR3 region has 13 residues. CDR1 is KGHSH, CDR2 LQKENI, per germline. V was pared by 2 bases and J by 7 bases, with 9 bases between. Authors' processing steps: Reference gene primer amplification gave nucleated cell count estimates. Some clones are missing from TCRdb's copy, which holds only in-frame ones; the method was immunoSEQ multiplex PCR. V and J calls and clone size follow that table, whereas D and trimming were derived from the DNA. The repertoire includes some 65,000 clones, about 85% of them detected once, and under 3% sits in the top ten. The sample is drawn from a study of blood T cell repertoires in COVID-19. At the level of the study: Samples representing acute and convalescent COVID-19 were sourced from the United States, Italy and Spain. Nucleic acid was either cDNA or gDNA, and it came from T cells, B-cell-depleted T cells, or PBMCs.

The sample was peripheral blood. The origin of this receptor is a man aged 80 or over with acute or convalescent COVID-19. The chain links TRBV18 to TRBJ1-5; D gene unclear. CDR3 DNA: TGTGCCAGCTCACCAGGACTTGACCAGCCCCAGCATTTT. Amino acid sequence: CASSPGLDQPQHF.